This T cell receptor beta chain originates from a study of STAT3 mutations in large granular lymphocyte leukemia (dated by TCRdb to between 2018 and 2020). The study in broad terms: About half of the T-LGLL patients who underwent longitudinal sequencing carried canonical activating STAT3 mutations. Over half of the T-LGLL patients were given one or more immunosuppressive therapy regimens, and 40% of the treated patients had a hematologic response. To reconstruct clonal hierarchy and dynamics, serial deep sequencing of TCRbeta CDR3 and STAT3 was performed in patients with T-cell large granular lymphocyte leukemia. From an initial cohort of 200 to 250 LGL patients, roughly 20 representative T-LGLL cases were chosen for longitudinal sequencing of TCRbeta and STAT3. A couple of patients with natural killer LGL leukemia were also sequenced longitudinally as controls within the study. On average, sequencing was done at 4 time points per patient, with the number of samplings ranging from 2 to 8.

Comments on this clone: Its antigen target is currently unknown. Nothing much larger sits one base from this clone, and base qualities are not available.

The same DNA, extracted from blood mononuclear cells, served for both TCR sequencing and STAT3 sequencing. Overall results and qualifications from the work: Because no samples were available when a clone first appeared, clonal expansion had to be inferred from samplings taken at other points. Every T-LGLL patient showed at least one immunodominant TCRbeta clonotype, and about half showed multiple immunodominant subclonotypes. Linking therapy response to changes in TCR clonal burden was complicated by variable intervals between samplings and by differing treatment regimens. In about 35% of the 18 patients, TCR clonotype switching occurred after therapy, and every newly emerging clone was STAT3 wild type. Dominant TCR clone burden was found to exceed STAT3 mutant burden in several patients, suggesting that STAT3 mutation arose secondarily within a pre-expanded clone. Persisting codominant clonotypes in some patients meant a small but highly pathogenic clone may have been missed.

TCRbeta libraries were sequenced on an Illumina MiSeq, and an average of around 41,000 productive templates per sample was obtained. The immunoSEQ assay, which uses multiplex PCR amplification, was used to generate TCRbeta CDR3 libraries. The paper's processing steps were these. Repertoire diversity was computed as previously defined, with values near 0 indicating extremely monoclonal samples. Imported from immuneACCESS, the table was reduced by TCRdb to in-frame sequences with V and J called. These copies leave out some clones; in studies compared against another copy, an unresolved V gene accounts for under half, and the cause of the remainder is not known. The DNA gave D and trimming, while V, J and clone size come from that table. This sample gives about 6,000 clones in total; 34% of them show up just once. Over 15% of the sample rests with the top ten. From its cysteine to its phenylalanine, the CDR3 spans 13 amino acids. This entry keeps only the CDR3 DNA: 39 bases, framed from base 1. V is cut by 5 bases and J by 0 bases, and the space between the germline ends is 11 bases. Looking up the germline V gene (reference sequence) yields CDR1 GTSNPN and CDR2 SVGIG.

The receptor was isolated from a middle-aged woman with T-cell large granular lymphocyte leukemia. Some clones in this sample may be carry-over from other donors' samples. The age is the age at diagnosis. The sample was peripheral blood mononuclear cells. The sequence links TRBV30 to TRBJ2-7; the D gene cannot be named for sure. The sequenced DNA: TGTGCCTGGCAGGTTTTGAGCTCCTACGAGCAGTACTTC. Its translation reads: CAWQVLSSYEQYF.